These 8 T cell receptor beta chains came from one sample sequenced in a study of cytomegalovirus exposure and HLA in healthy donors. This PCR relied on a set of 60 Vbeta primers and 13 Jbeta primers. Profiling relied on immunoSEQ multiplex PCR, and the TCRdb table lists in-frame clones only, not all of them. The sample yields 120,000 to 150,000 clones, approximately 79% seen once. The material sequenced was PBMCs. These receptors originate from a woman aged 40 to 55 in good health and CMV-seropositive.

V is TRBV6-1 and J is TRBJ1-3; D ambiguous. The germline V and J ends were trimmed by 6 bases and 0 bases, with 6 bases remaining between them. Germline V gene sequence: CDR1 MNHNS, CDR2 SASEGT. This CDR3 region has 13 residues. The CDR3 coding sequence is TGTGCCAGCAGAATGAGCTCTGGAAACACCATATATTTT. Translating gives CASRMSSGNTIYF.

This clone came up once. This chain connects TRBV5-1 to TRBJ2-7, with 7 nucleotides matching TRBD2. The CDR3 is 13 residues long. The V gene's germline CDR1 is SGHRS and CDR2 YFSETQ. The V gene end was trimmed by 0 bases and the J gene end by 9 bases; junction bases not matched to a gene: 6. The CDR3 nucleotides read TGCGCCAGCAGCTTGGACGGCGGGGGACGGCAGTACTTC. Residues: CASSLDGGGRQYF.

The chain couples TRBV5-1 to TRBJ1-1, with D possibly matching TRBD1 (6 bases). This CDR3 region has 15 residues. Germline V gene sequence: CDR1 SGHRS, CDR2 YFSETQ. V was shortened by 1 base and J by 4 bases, with 14 bases between the two germline ends. CDR3 nucleotide sequence: TGCGCCAGCAGCTTGCAGCTGGGGGCGGCCACTGAAGCTTTCTTT. Translated: CASSLQLGAATEAFF. Based on the CDR3 plus reference TRBV5-1 and TRBJ1-1, the full variable domain is KAGVTQTPRYLIKTRGQQVTLSCSPISGHRSVSWYQQTPGQGLQFLFEYFSETQRNKGNFPGRFSGRQFSNSRSEMNVSTLELGDSALYLCASSLQLGAATEAFFGQGTRLTVV.

This clone was found once. The chain combines TRBV7-6 with TRBJ2-3, with 7 bases lining up with TRBD2. The CDR3 is 17 residues long. Germline values: CDR1 SGHVS, CDR2 FNYEAQ. J lost 1 base, V lost 6 bases, and 13 bases had no gene match. Here the CDR3 DNA reads TGTGCCAGCAGTCTTAGCATCGGCGGGGGACGCACAGATACGCAGTATTTT. Its protein is CASSLSIGGGRTDTQYF.

V is TRBV2 and J is TRBJ2-7; D ambiguous. Germline-derived CDR1 and CDR2 are SNHLY and FYNNEI. The CDR3 has 13 amino acids. V lost 6 bases to trimming and J lost 2 bases, with 11 bases between them. CDR3: CASSLGTAYEQYF. The CDR3 region has the DNA TGTGCCAGCAGCTTAGGAACAGCCTACGAGCAGTACTTC.

CDR3 coding DNA: TGTGCCAGCAGTTTAAGCGGGACAGGGGTCTACGAGCAGTACTTC. Its protein product is CASSLSGTGVYEQYF. The gene calls are TRBV27 and TRBJ2-7; 10 nucleotides agree with TRBD1. J was trimmed by 3 bases and V by 2 bases; bases with no gene match: 4. Germline values: CDR1 MNHEY, CDR2 SMNVEV (reference sequence). The CDR3 contains 15 residues.

The genes are TRBV2 and TRBJ1-2; no reliable D call. Trimming removed 4 bases from V and 7 bases from J, with 13 bases in between. CDR3 length: 13 residues. The germline CDR1 and CDR2 sequences are SNHLY and FYNNEI. CDR3 sequence reads: CASSAERVPGYTF. Written as DNA, the CDR3 is TGTGCCAGCAGTGCGGAGAGGGTTCCTGGCTACACCTTC.

The genes are TRBV28 and TRBJ1-2; D gene unclear. CDR3 length: 11 amino acids. Per germline, CDR1 MDHEN and CDR2 SYDVKM. Trimming removed 5 bases at V and 3 bases at J, with 4 bases between. The chain's CDR3 is CASSRDYGYTF. DNA for the CDR3: TGTGCCAGCAGTCGAGACTATGGCTACACCTTC.